A single sample is the source of the 5 T cell receptor beta chains below, sequenced in a study of cytomegalovirus exposure and HLA in healthy donors. Sequenced by immunoSEQ multiplex PCR; TCRdb stores in-frame clones only, minus some. The sample carries over 50,000 clones, around 96% recorded once. Input material: PBMCs. These receptor sequences come from a woman younger than 30 in good health and CMV-seronegative.

V usage is TRBV7-3 and J usage is TRBJ1-4, with D tentatively TRBD1 (6 bases). CDR3 size: 17 residues. Germline CDR1 and CDR2: SGHTA and FQGTGA. Deletions cut 5 bases from V and 8 bases from J, with 24 bases between. The CDR3 sequence: CASSRGGALLGWEKLFF. The CDR3 DNA is TGTGCCAGCAGCCGGGGGGGGGCCCTCCTCGGGTGGGAAAAACTGTTTTTT. The entire variable domain, with the rest obtained from reference TRBV7-3 and TRBJ1-4, is as follows: GAGVSQTPSNKVTEKGKYVELRCDPISGHTALYWYRQSLGQGPEFLIYFQGTGAADDSGLPNDRFFAVRPEGSVSTLKIQRTERGDSAVYLCASSRGGALLGWEKLFFGSGTQLSVL.

J is TRBJ2-1 and V is TRBV30; 10 bases are a match to TRBD2. This CDR3 has 17 residues. Losses at the gene ends were 4 bases for V and 5 bases for J; bases not matched to a gene: 14. In germline, CDR1 is GTSNPN, CDR2 SVGIG (reference sequence). CDR3 residues: CAWNPGKVSGRNNEQFF. CDR3 nucleotides: TGTGCCTGGAATCCGGGAAAGGTTAGCGGGAGGAACAATGAGCAGTTCTTC.

The rearrangement links TRBV2 to TRBJ2-3; no definite D call. This CDR3 region has 13 residues. V lost 0 bases and J lost 10, with 11 bases in between. Germline CDR1 is SNHLY and CDR2 is FYNNEI. The CDR3 bases are TGTGCCAGCAGTGAAGCCACCAGCCAGGCGCAGTATTTT. Amino acid sequence: CASSEATSQAQYF.

The V gene is TRBV10-3, the J gene TRBJ1-3; weak D call: TRBD1 (5 bases). The CDR3 has 14 amino acids. The germline CDR1 and CDR2 sequences are ENHRY and SYGVKD. Trimming removed 7 bases from V and 4 bases from J, with 14 bases in between. The CDR3 region is CAITERGFGNTIYF. CDR3 DNA sequence: TGTGCCATCACCGAGCGGGGGTTCGGAAACACCATATATTTT.

The V gene is TRBV27, the J gene TRBJ2-7; maybe TRBD2 (6 bases). V lost 7 bases to trimming and J lost 0 bases, with 19 bases between them. The CDR3 totals 16 residues. CDR1 MNHEY and CDR2 SMNVEV come from the germline V gene (reference sequence). In DNA form, the CDR3 reads TGTGCCAGCACCCCCTCGTCGGGACTTAACTCCTACGAGCAGTACTTC. Its translation: CASTPSSGLNSYEQYF.